These 15 T cell receptor beta chains share one sample of origin, sequenced in a study of radiotherapy plus CTLA-4 blockade in lung cancer. Measured with immunoSEQ multiplex PCR; TCRdb has only the in-frame clones, and not every one. The table shows 120,000 or so clones, with roughly 74% occurring only once. The material sequenced was peripheral blood, taken from a patient treated with radiotherapy plus ipilimumab. The receptors originated from a human donor with non-small cell lung cancer who had a partial response to radiotherapy plus ipilimumab.

The chain recombines TRBV11-2 with TRBJ1-4; no firm D call. The V end lost 1 base, the J end lost 3 bases, and 12 bases lay between the germline ends. This CDR3 spans 16 amino acids. Germline CDR1 reads SGHAT; CDR2 reads FQNNGV. CDR3 loop: CASSLALGSANEKLFF. The CDR3 DNA sequence: TGTGCCAGCAGCTTAGCACTCGGGAGCGCTAATGAAAAACTGTTTTTT. The whole variable domain, filled in from reference TRBV11-2 and TRBJ1-4, reads EAGVAQSPRYKIIEKRQSVAFWCNPISGHATLYWYQQILGQGPKLLIQFQNNGVVDDSQLPKDRFSAERLKGVDSTLKIQPAKLEDSAVYLCASSLALGSANEKLFFGSGTQLSVL.

V usage is TRBV28 and J usage is TRBJ1-5; D is possibly TRBD1 (5 bases). Germline V gene data show CDR1 as MDHEN and CDR2 as SYDVKM. V lost 3 bases and J lost 0, with 9 bases in between. This CDR3 contains 15 residues. The DNA for the CDR3 is TGTGCCAGCAGTTTGGGGGGGACTAGCAATCAGCCCCAGCATTTT. This translates into CASSLGGTSNQPQHF.

The chain carries TRBV5-1 and TRBJ2-7; no clear D gene. Germline V gene lookup returns CDR1 SGHRS and CDR2 YFSETQ. V lost 1 base, J lost 0 bases, and 14 bases lay in between. The CDR3 extends over 16 amino acids. The CDR3 nucleotides read TGCGCCAGCAGCTTGCAGGTGGCAGGATACTCCTACGAGCAGTACTTC. It codes for CASSLQVAGYSYEQYF.

The sample holds a few counts of this clone. The gene calls are TRBV19 and TRBJ1-5; D gene unclear. Germline CDR1 reads LNHDA; CDR2 reads SQIVND (reference sequence). Trimming cost V 5 bases and J 0 bases, with 5 bases left between them. The CDR3 loop spans 13 amino acids. The chain's CDR3 is CASSDISNQPQHF. The CDR3 DNA reads TGTGCCAGTAGTGACATTAGCAATCAGCCCCAGCATTTT.

The chain is built from TRBV6-1 and TRBJ2-7, with D uncertain. V lost 8 bases to trimming and J lost 3 bases, with 14 bases between them. This CDR3 spans 13 amino acids. Germline CDR1 reads MNHNS; CDR2 reads SASEGT. This CDR3 is CASGLLLYYEQYV. The CDR3 DNA reads TGTGCCAGCGGTTTGTTACTATACTACGAGCAGTACGTC.

This clone was seen only a few times. The genes are TRBV7-9 and TRBJ1-1; tentative D call: TRBD1 (5 bases). The germline gives CDR1 SEHNR, CDR2 FQNEAQ (reference sequence). The CDR3 length is 16 residues. Trimming shortened V by 5 bases and J by 5 bases, and 21 bases separated the two germline ends. The DNA of the CDR3 is TGTGCCAGCAGCCGCCCTGGGGGGGGTTCGGATACTGAAGCTTTCTTT. It translates to CASSRPGGGSDTEAFF.

The chain combines TRBV7-8 with TRBJ2-1, with D uncertain. With 3 bases removed from V and 8 bases from J, the gap between germline ends came to 14 bases. Germline V gene data show CDR1 as SGHVS and CDR2 as FQNEAQ. CDR3 length: 14 amino acids. This CDR3 reads CASSFSIFPDEQFF. Written as DNA, the CDR3 is TGTGCCAGCAGCTTTAGCATCTTCCCCGATGAGCAGTTCTTC.

The V and J genes are TRBV4-1 and TRBJ2-3; D may be TRBD2 (6 bases). Germline CDR1 is MGHRA and CDR2 is YSYEKL. CDR3 length: 14 amino acids. Trimming stripped 3 bases from V and 11 bases from J, with 18 bases between. The CDR3 is CASSHRDFGLGQYF. Written as DNA, the CDR3 is TGCGCCAGCAGCCATCGGGACTTTGGTCTTGGGCAGTATTTT.

This CDR3 reads CASSRGLAGGPYEQYV. The CDR3 bases are TGTGCCAGCAGCCGAGGACTAGCGGGAGGGCCCTACGAGCAGTACGTC. The genes are TRBV7-8 and TRBJ2-7; 15 bases map to TRBD2. The length of the CDR3 is 16 residues. CDR1 SGHVS and CDR2 FQNEAQ come from the germline V gene. Unmatched junction bases numbered 4, after V lost 5 bases and J lost 2 bases.

The chain links TRBV4-2 to TRBJ1-1; tentative D call: TRBD1 (6 bases). V lost 0 bases and J lost 11, with 19 bases in between. This CDR3 has 15 residues. Germline assignment: CDR1 LGHNA and CDR2 YNFKEQ. The CDR3 bases are TGTGCCAGCAGCCAAGATATGATCACCGGACAGACGGCTTTCTTT. This encodes CASSQDMITGQTAFF.

This chain links TRBV10-3 with TRBJ2-7; D ambiguous. V dropped 6 bases and J dropped 0 bases, with 9 bases sitting between them. The V gene's germline CDR1 is ENHRY and CDR2 SYGVKD. The length of the CDR3 is 13 residues. CDR3 in DNA: TGTGCCATCAGGGCGGAGAGCTCCTACGAGCAGTACGTC. It codes for CAIRAESSYEQYV.

This chain connects TRBV4-1 to TRBJ1-1, with D possibly matching TRBD1 (5 bases). The CDR3 contains 14 residues. The germline V gene has CDR1 MGHRA and CDR2 YSYEKL. V dropped 5 bases and J dropped 1 base, with 11 bases sitting between them. CDR3 bases: TGCGCCAGCAGCTCTAGGGGCGAGAACACTGAAGCTTTCTTT. Translating it yields CASSSRGENTEAFF.

This clone was observed once. J is TRBJ1-4 and V is TRBV28; D perhaps matches TRBD1 (6 bases). V gave up 3 bases and J gave up 8 bases, with 13 bases separating them. CDR1 and CDR2 from the germline V gene are MDHEN and SYDVKM. The CDR3 has 14 amino acids. CDR3 DNA sequence: TGTGCCAGCAGTTTGGCGGGGGCGCCAGAAAAACTGTTTTTT. Translated: CASSLAGAPEKLFF.

The chain couples TRBV5-6 to TRBJ2-5, with TRBD2 matching 11 bases. V lost 3 bases to trimming and J lost 4 bases; unmatched junction nucleotides: 14. Germline loops: CDR1 SGHDT, CDR2 YYEEEE. This CDR3 is built from 18 residues. In nucleotides, the CDR3 is TGTGCCAGCAGCTCCGCACCCTTACTAGCGGGAGTCGGAGAGACCCAGTACTTC. The encoded protein is CASSSAPLLAGVGETQYF.

The gene calls are TRBV18 and TRBJ2-3; possibly TRBD2 for D (5 bases). The CDR3 totals 16 residues. Trimming took off 6 bases at V and 0 bases at J, with 16 bases between the two ends. Germline lookup yields CDR1 KGHSH and CDR2 LQKENI. The chain's CDR3 is CASSPPWERSTDTQYF. The CDR3 coding sequence is TGTGCCAGCTCGCCCCCCTGGGAGCGGAGCACAGATACGCAGTATTTT.